This entry concerns a single T cell receptor (beta chain). Its specificity is not known. This specimen belongs to a study of shared clonotypes between healthy human individuals. Division of CD4+ cells produced a CD45RA+ naive subset and a CD45RA-negative memory subset. Study-wide results and limits: Generation of non-shared clonotypes was less probable than generation of clonotypes shared by all four donors.

Only in-frame clones appear in the TCRdb table, and some are missing; sequencing was by immunoSEQ multiplex PCR. The table records roughly 1,500,000 clones, 95% to 99% of them present only once. Germline V gene lookup returns CDR1 SQVTM and CDR2 ANQGSEA. V was shortened by 3 bases and J by 14 bases, with 7 bases between the two germline ends. The CDR3 is made up of 8 amino acids. The TCR sequence derives from a man aged 25 to 40 in good health. This sequence joins TRBV29-1 and TRBJ2-5; perhaps D is TRBD1 or TRBD2 (5 bases each). The sequencing input was naive CD4+ T cells sorted from blood. Described subset: CD45RA+ positively selected. CDR3 in DNA: TGCAGCGTTGACGGGACCTACTTC. Translated, it gives CSVDGTYF.